Sequencing of this TCR beta chain was carried out in a study of T cell changes during pregnancy in multiple sclerosis (dated by TCRdb to about 2019). Study-wide context: The study looked at changes in the T cell repertoire across pregnancy in women with multiple sclerosis.

Comments on this clone: Its specific antigen is unknown. No much larger clonotype is one base removed from it; base qualities were not supplied.

Germline trimming amounts to 3 bases on V and 3 bases on J, with 12 as the count of junction bases outside the gene matches. Inclusive of the bounding cysteine and phenylalanine, the CDR3 is 16 residues long. Just CDR3 DNA is preserved here, 48 bases in frame from base 1. For CDR1 and CDR2, the germline V gene lists SGDLS and YYNGEE. Library method: the immunoSEQ multiplex PCR assay. Sourced from immuneACCESS, this table was stored by TCRdb with only in-frame sequences that have V and J called. A share of the clones is absent; for the studies checked, an unresolved V gene accounts for under half, and the remainder has no known explanation. In all, the sample holds around 37,000 clones, and approximately 90% of those were seen once. The top ten constitute 6% to 7.5% of the sample.

Rearrangement joined TRBV9 to TRBJ2-7; TRBD1 lines up with 7 middle nucleotides. The receptor's source is a female donor with multiple sclerosis, enrolled in a pregnancy study. This sample comprised CD8+ T cells from peripheral blood mononuclear cells, obtained in the third trimester of pregnancy. CDR3 region: CASSDQQGIELYEQYF. Read as DNA, the sequence is TGTGCCAGCAGCGACCAACAGGGGATAGAGCTCTACGAGCAGTACTTC.